The 5 T cell receptor beta chains listed next were all sequenced from one sample in a study of T cells after somatic rescue of genetic block. TCRdb keeps only in-frame clones here, not all; method: immunoSEQ multiplex PCR. The repertoire holds more than 7,500 clones, with 74% as singletons. Sequencing used peripheral blood mononuclear cells (PBMCs). Every receptor here comes from a boy between 10 and 17 years old.

This sequence joins TRBV5-4 and TRBJ1-2; TRBD1 matches 12 bases. The CDR3 loop spans 15 amino acids. Germline CDR1 reads SGHNT; CDR2 reads YYREEE (reference sequence). V lost 3 bases to trimming and J lost 4 bases; unmatched junction nucleotides: 4. CDR3 in DNA: TGTGCCAGCAGCTCGGGACAGGGGGCCGGCTATGGCTACACCTTC. This translates into CASSSGQGAGYGYTF.

This clone was counted a few times. This chain links TRBV28 with TRBJ1-6; D gene uncertain. The CDR3 runs 11 residues. Germline CDR1 is MDHEN and CDR2 is SYDVKM. Trimming took 3 bases from V and 9 from J, leaving 3 bases between them. The CDR3 region has the DNA TGTGCCAGCAGTTTTGGTTCACCCCTCCACTTT. Protein product: CASSFGSPLHF.

CDR3 region: CASSRRDRAEAFF. The CDR3 DNA follows: TGTGCCAGCAGTCGCCGGGACAGGGCCGAAGCTTTCTTT. The chain recombines TRBV6-6 with TRBJ1-1; the match to TRBD1 covers 9 bases. Trimming at V came to 5 bases and at J to 8 bases, leaving 6 bases not matched to a gene. CDR3 length: 13 amino acids. The germline V gene has CDR1 MNHNY and CDR2 SVGAGI (reference sequence).

This chain links TRBV19 with TRBJ2-3; TRBD2 agrees at 13 bases. There are 17 residues in the CDR3. V lost 4 bases and J lost 4; bases outside the gene matches: 8. The germline V gene encodes CDR1 LNHDA and CDR2 SQIVND (reference sequence). The DNA of the CDR3 is TGTGCCAGTAGTACTTTTGGGACTAGCGGGATATCAGATACGCAGTATTTT. Translating gives CASSTFGTSGISDTQYF.

The V and J genes are TRBV4-1 and TRBJ2-7; D may be TRBD2 (6 bases). The CDR3 consists of 14 residues. With 2 bases removed from V and 0 bases from J, the gap between germline ends came to 8 bases. CDR1 and CDR2 (germline): MGHRA, YSYEKL. CDR3 sequence (DNA): TGCGCCAGCAGCCAAAGGGACTTCTCCTACGAGCAGTACTTC. This codes for CASSQRDFSYEQYF.